Listed here are 2 T cell receptor beta chains from one sample, sequenced in a study of response to subunit inactivated influenza vaccine. TCRdb redid the calling of the RT-PCR reads with MiXCR, one entry per CDR3 protein. The sample lists 500,000 or so distinct CDR3 sequences, approximately 17% occurring once. This material consisted of CD4+ T cells sorted from PBMCs, taken roughly 24 months after vaccination. The receptors stem from a man between 50 and 70 years old who received an inactivated influenza vaccine.

This clonotype was detected a few times. The chain is built from TRBV7-8 and TRBJ2-2, with a possible D match to TRBD2 (6 bases). The V and J ends lost 6 bases and 6 bases respectively, with 8 bases between them. This CDR3 has 12 amino acids. Per germline, CDR1 SGHVS and CDR2 FQNEAQ. The CDR3 region has the DNA TGTGCCAGCAGGGGCGGGGCCGGGGAGCTGTTTTTT. It yields the protein CASRGGAGELFF.

This clonotype has just a few counts. The V gene is TRBV12-3 or TRBV12-4, the J gene TRBJ1-1; 8 bases are a match to TRBD1. CDR3 length: 13 residues. V dropped 5 bases and J dropped 10; count of bases not matched to a gene: 9. CDR3 residues: CASSVSQGARAFF. The CDR3 coding sequence is TGTGCCAGCAGTGTCAGTCAGGGGGCGCGAGCTTTCTTT.